This TCR beta chain was sequenced for a study of T-cell memory formation after mild COVID-19. Study overall: Each donor largely had its own TCR clusters.

This clonotype was found a few times. Antigen unknown. Germline-derived CDR1 and CDR2 are SGHRS and YFSETQ. CDR3 length: 13 residues. Between the trimmed V and J ends, which lost 4 bases and 9 bases, there was a span of 16 bases. Findings and limits, study-wide: Most CD4+ clones that shrank were in CM and EM, while CD8+ ones turned up in EMRA.

MiXCR was run by TCRdb on the 5' RACE reads, yielding one entry per CDR3 protein. The sample has 200,000 to 300,000 distinct CDR3 sequences; 8% to 9.5% are singletons. The rearrangement uses TRBV5-1 and TRBJ2-5; D may be TRBD2 (6 bases). Sample: PBMCs or a T cell subset sorted from them (not recorded which). The source of this sequence is a man aged 18 to 29 who had mild COVID-19 (a few samples of this study predate the infection). Cell type and time point are not known. The CDR3 sequence: CASSPERGMAQYF. DNA for the CDR3: TGCGCCAGCAGCCCAGAACGGGGGATGGCCCAGTACTTC. The full variable domain, completed using reference TRBV5-1 and TRBJ2-5, is KAGVTQTPRYLIKTRGQQVTLSCSPISGHRSVSWYQQTPGQGLQFLFEYFSETQRNKGNFPGRFSGRQFSNSRSEMNVSTLELGDSALYLCASSPERGMAQYFGPGTRLLVL.